This entry lists 20 T cell receptor beta chains sequenced from one sample in a study of regulatory T cells in long-lasting Graves disease. Relying on iRepertoire HTBI primers and Arm-PCR of CDR3 regions, the team built TCR beta libraries. TCRdb re-called the multiplex PCR reads with MiXCR, one entry per CDR3 protein. The sample has hundreds of thousands of distinct CDR3 sequences, approximately 12% seen once. Time point defined: newly diagnosed GD, antithyroid drugs for less than 3 months. PBMCs provided the RNA from which the TCR library was made. A further study also used this sample, focusing on T cells in Graves' hyperthyroidism and ophthalmopathy.

The specimen comprised peripheral blood mononuclear cells (PBMCs), sampled at new diagnosis, from a patient treated with antithyroid drugs. These receptors were obtained from a woman younger than 45 with Graves disease.

The chain has TRBV30 and TRBJ1-3; D remains ambiguous. Trimming left V 2 bases short and J 0 bases short, with 17 bases between. The CDR3 is made up of 17 amino acids. CDR1 is GTSNPN, CDR2 SVGIG, per germline (reference sequence). This chain's CDR3 is CAWSYGRTSNSGNTIYF. The CDR3 coding sequence is TGTGCCTGGAGTTACGGACGAACCTCAAACTCTGGAAACACCATATATTTT.

This clonotype has a handful of counts. The rearrangement links TRBV7-2 to TRBJ2-3, with D perhaps matching TRBD1 (6 bases). The V and J ends lost 4 bases and 5 bases respectively, with 10 bases between them. Germline-derived CDR1 and CDR2 are SGHTA and FQGNSA. CDR3 length: 13 amino acids. For the CDR3, the DNA is TGTGCCAGCAGCTCCCGGGACATAGATACGCAGTATTTT. It encodes CASSSRDIDTQYF.

J is TRBJ2-2 and V is TRBV7-2; no clear D gene. Germline V gene sequence: CDR1 SGHTA, CDR2 FQGNSA. The CDR3 has 12 amino acids. Trimming took off 8 bases at V and 6 bases at J, with 10 bases between the two ends. The CDR3 is CASPLPSGELFF. The CDR3 region has the DNA TGTGCCAGCCCCTTGCCGTCCGGGGAGCTGTTTTTT.

This clonotype was detected many times. The chain has TRBV7-8 and TRBJ1-2; D not certain. Trimming removed 5 bases at V and 1 base at J, with 11 bases between. Germline V gene data show CDR1 as SGHVS and CDR2 as FQNEAQ. The CDR3 spans 14 residues. DNA of the CDR3: TGTGCCAGCAGCCTTAGACCCGTTAACTATGGCTACACCTTC. Protein product: CASSLRPVNYGYTF.

For this clonotype: This likely traces to a read error, being one base from a far larger clone. The gene calls are TRBV6-2 or TRBV6-3 and TRBJ2-1; perhaps TRBD2 as D (5 bases). CDR1 and CDR2 from the germline V gene are MNHEY and SVGEGT. CDR3 length: 20 amino acids. CDR3: CASSYSSKKRGGGDYNKQFF. The CDR3 DNA sequence: TGTGCCAGCAGTTACTCGAGTAAAAAGCGAGGTGGCGGTGACTACAATAAGCAGTTCTTC.

The rearrangement uses TRBV4-3 and TRBJ2-5; 11 positions match TRBD2. V lost 2 bases to trimming and J lost 2 bases; unmatched junction nucleotides: 7. Germline CDR1 reads LGHNA; CDR2 reads YSLEER. This CDR3 comprises 17 residues. CDR3 protein: CASSQSGTSGMQETQYF. The CDR3 DNA reads as TGCGCCAGCAGCCAAAGCGGGACTAGCGGCATGCAAGAGACCCAGTACTTC.

The V and J genes are TRBV20-1 and TRBJ1-5; 8 nucleotides align to TRBD1. Looked up from germline, CDR1 is DFQATT and CDR2 is SNEGSKA (reference sequence). The CDR3 spans 13 residues. J gave up 5 bases and V 6 bases, and 6 bases lay outside the gene matches. The CDR3 spells CSALTGVYQPQHF. CDR3 bases: TGCAGTGCCCTGACAGGGGTGTATCAGCCCCAGCATTTT.

This clonotype was picked up many times. Mismatch with germline at one junction end may stem from a read error. The chain has TRBV6-1 and TRBJ1-1; no clear D gene. The CDR3 has 13 residues. CDR1 is MNHNS and CDR2 is SASEGT in the germline V gene. CDR3 loop: CTSSIIRLTEAFF. Written as DNA, the CDR3 is TGTACCAGCAGCATTATAAGGCTCACTGAAGCTTTCTTT.

The gene calls are TRBV10-1 and TRBJ2-2; 12 bases fit TRBD1. With V trimmed by 3 bases and J by 7 bases, 3 bases remained unmatched. The CDR3 loop spans 15 amino acids. Germline V gene data show CDR1 as WNHNN and CDR2 as SYGVQD (reference sequence). The CDR3 loop reads CASSDGTGGGGELFF. In nucleotides, the CDR3 is TGCGCCAGCAGTGATGGGACAGGGGGCGGCGGGGAGCTGTTTTTT.

This clonotype was recorded at least ten times. The gene calls are TRBV7-9 and TRBJ1-1; TRBD1 aligns across 7 bases. This CDR3 is 16 amino acids long. Germline CDR1 reads SEHNR; CDR2 reads FQNEAQ (reference sequence). With V trimmed by 1 base and J by 2 bases, 7 bases remained unmatched. The CDR3 loop is CASSLGYRGGNTEAFF. The CDR3 nucleotides read TGTGCCAGCAGCTTAGGGTACAGGGGAGGCAACACTGAAGCTTTCTTT. The whole variable domain, remainder taken from reference TRBV7-9 and TRBJ1-1, is DTGVSQNPRHKITKRGQNVTFRCDPISEHNRLYWYRQTLGQGPEFLTYFQNEAQLEKSRLLSDRFSAERPKGSFSTLEIQRTEQGDSAMYLCASSLGYRGGNTEAFFGQGTRLTVV.

Of note for this clonotype: This clone may be a read error of a much larger clone one base away. V gene TRBV7-2 combines with J gene TRBJ2-3; tentatively, D is TRBD1 (5 bases). Looked up from germline, CDR1 is SGHTA and CDR2 is FQGNSA. The CDR3 is 15 residues long. The CDR3 reads CASSPGQGATDMQYF. The CDR3 nucleotides are TGTGCCAGCAGCCCCGGACAAGGGGCGACAGATATGCAGTATTTT.

V gene TRBV9 combines with J gene TRBJ2-7; tentatively, D is TRBD2 (6 bases). Between the trimmed V and J ends, which lost 3 bases and 7 bases, there was a span of 20 bases. Germline V gives CDR1 SGDLS, CDR2 YYNGEE. This CDR3 is 15 amino acids long. DNA for the CDR3: TGTGCCAGCAGCGACCCGGGAGAATCCTACAATGAGCAGTACTTC. Amino acids: CASSDPGESYNEQYF.

This clonotype has ten or more counts. The V and J genes are TRBV4-3 and TRBJ1-1; the D is unclear. The CDR3 is 14 residues long. Trimming took 4 bases from V and 8 from J, leaving 17 bases between them. Germline V gene data show CDR1 as LGHNA and CDR2 as YSLEER. CDR3 DNA sequence: TGCGCCAGCAGCCCCCGCGGACGACTCCTCGAAGCTTTCTTT. Translated: CASSPRGRLLEAFF.

The rearrangement joins TRBV24-1 to TRBJ2-1, with 9 bases aligning to TRBD2. The CDR3 covers 14 residues. The V segment lost 9 bases and the J segment 7 bases; nucleotides outside the gene matches: 9. Germline CDR1 is KGHDR and CDR2 is SFDVKD. The DNA of the CDR3 is TGTGCCACCTCCAGGAGCGGGAGGTTGAATGAGCAGTTCTTC. Translated, it gives CATSRSGRLNEQFF.

This clonotype showed up many times. The V and J genes are TRBV11-3 and TRBJ2-1; D possibly corresponds to TRBD2 (5 bases). This CDR3 is built from 13 residues. Per the germline V gene, CDR1 is SGHNT and CDR2 is YENEEA. Trimming left V 4 bases short and J 8 bases short, with 12 bases between. The CDR3 protein is CASSSDASYEQFF. Here the CDR3 DNA reads TGTGCCAGCAGCTCGGATGCTAGCTATGAGCAGTTCTTC.

This clonotype has a count of ten or more. The chain recombines TRBV20-1 with TRBJ2-2, with D unresolved. V gave up 0 bases and J gave up 4 bases, with 6 bases separating them. CDR1 and CDR2 from the germline V gene are DFQATT and SNEGSKA (reference sequence). This CDR3 is built from 13 residues. CDR3 bases: TGCAGTGCTAGAGAAGGTATCACCGGGGAGCTGTTTTTT. This codes for CSAREGITGELFF.

This clonotype was counted between two and nine times. The J gene is TRBJ2-1, the V gene TRBV5-1; D might be TRBD2 (5 bases). The CDR3 has 14 residues. The germline V gene has CDR1 SGHRS and CDR2 YFSETQ. Deletions cut 1 base from V and 4 bases from J, with 9 bases between. The CDR3: CASSLSGEYNEQFF. DNA of the CDR3: TGCGCCAGCAGCTTGTCCGGGGAATACAATGAGCAGTTCTTC. The full variable domain, rest sourced from reference TRBV5-1 and TRBJ2-1, is KAGVTQTPRYLIKTRGQQVTLSCSPISGHRSVSWYQQTPGQGLQFLFEYFSETQRNKGNFPGRFSGRQFSNSRSEMNVSTLELGDSALYLCASSLSGEYNEQFFGPGTRLTVL.

This clonotype was detected only a few times. This chain joins TRBV20-1 and TRBJ1-4; no reliable D call. V lost 5 bases, J lost 6 bases, and 16 bases lay in between. This CDR3 has 14 amino acids. Looked up from germline, CDR1 is DFQATT and CDR2 is SNEGSKA (reference sequence). The CDR3 region has the DNA TGCAGTGCTGACTCAGGCGATATGGATGAAAAACTGTTTTTT. Translated, it gives CSADSGDMDEKLFF.

This clonotype appeared many times. The chain uses TRBV20-1 and TRBJ2-7, with a weak D call TRBD1 (6 bases). The CDR3 is made up of 13 amino acids. Germline values: CDR1 DFQATT, CDR2 SNEGSKA (reference sequence). Trimming shortened V by 2 bases and J by 2 bases, and 10 bases separated the two germline ends. The CDR3: CSARSTGPYEQYF. DNA of the CDR3: TGCAGTGCTAGATCCACAGGGCCCTACGAGCAGTACTTC.

This clonotype was recorded many times. J is TRBJ2-7 and V is TRBV2, with D perhaps TRBD1 (5 bases). Germline V gene data show CDR1 as SNHLY and CDR2 as FYNNEI. V shed 6 bases and J shed 4 bases, with 10 bases lying between them. The CDR3 is made up of 12 amino acids. The CDR3 sequence is CASRSDSYEQYF. Here the CDR3 DNA reads TGTGCCAGCAGATCCGACAGTTACGAGCAGTACTTC.